The entry below gives a single TCR beta chain sequence along with its context. Antigen specificity is unknown. TCRdb re-called the 5' RACE reads through MiXCR, storing one row per CDR3 protein. There are about 530,000 distinct CDR3 sequences in the sample; 20% to 25% occur only once, and approximately 0.52% lies in the top ten. This entry comes from a study of identical twins. Study findings and constraints: Some out-of-frame alpha sequences were shared by twins, and these showed excess low generation probability. Donors were not followed over many years; analysis was cross-sectional.

This sample was shared with a second study, whose subject was yellow fever vaccine responses in identical twins.

The sequence was obtained from a young woman in good health. The sample consisted of CD4+ T cells sorted from blood.

The CDR3: CSARDSRTSGSTDTQYF. The CDR3 nucleotides read TGCAGTGCTAGAGATTCTAGGACTAGCGGGAGTACAGATACGCAGTATTTT. This rearrangement joins TRBV20-1 to TRBJ2-3; the match to TRBD2 covers 13 bases. Losses at the gene ends were 0 bases for V and 3 bases for J; bases not matched to a gene: 6. Germline loops: CDR1 DFQATT, CDR2 SNEGSKA (reference sequence). The CDR3 runs to 17 residues.